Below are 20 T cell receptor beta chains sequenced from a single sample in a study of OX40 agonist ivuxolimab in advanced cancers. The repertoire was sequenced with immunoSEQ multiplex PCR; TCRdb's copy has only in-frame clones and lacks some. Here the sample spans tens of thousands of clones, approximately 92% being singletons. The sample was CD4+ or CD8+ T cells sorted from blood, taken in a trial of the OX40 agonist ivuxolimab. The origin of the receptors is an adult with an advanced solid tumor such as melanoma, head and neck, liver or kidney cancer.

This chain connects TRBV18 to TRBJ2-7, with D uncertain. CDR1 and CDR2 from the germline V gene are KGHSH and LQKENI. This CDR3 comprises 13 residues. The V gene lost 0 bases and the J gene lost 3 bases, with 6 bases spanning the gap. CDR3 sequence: CASSPPGIYEQYF. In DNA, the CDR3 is TGTGCCAGCTCACCACCGGGGATCTACGAGCAGTACTTC.

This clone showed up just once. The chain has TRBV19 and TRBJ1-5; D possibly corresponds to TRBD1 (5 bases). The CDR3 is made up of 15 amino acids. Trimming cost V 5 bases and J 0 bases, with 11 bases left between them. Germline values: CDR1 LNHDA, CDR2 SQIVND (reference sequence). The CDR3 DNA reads TGTGCCAGTAGTCGCTTCGGGGGTAGCAATCAGCCCCAGCATTTT. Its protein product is CASSRFGGSNQPQHF.

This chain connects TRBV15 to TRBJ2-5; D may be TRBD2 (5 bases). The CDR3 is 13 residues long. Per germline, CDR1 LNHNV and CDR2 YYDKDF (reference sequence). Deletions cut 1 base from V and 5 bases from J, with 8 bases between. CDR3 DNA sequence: TGTGCCACCAGCAGAGGGAGGTGGGAGACCCAGTACTTC. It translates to CATSRGRWETQYF.

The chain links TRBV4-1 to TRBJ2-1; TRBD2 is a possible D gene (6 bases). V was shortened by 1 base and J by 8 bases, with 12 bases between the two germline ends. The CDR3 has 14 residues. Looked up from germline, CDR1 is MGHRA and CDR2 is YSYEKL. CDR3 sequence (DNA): TGCGCCAGCAGCCAAGTAGGGACTCGGGATGAGCAGTTCTTC. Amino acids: CASSQVGTRDEQFF.

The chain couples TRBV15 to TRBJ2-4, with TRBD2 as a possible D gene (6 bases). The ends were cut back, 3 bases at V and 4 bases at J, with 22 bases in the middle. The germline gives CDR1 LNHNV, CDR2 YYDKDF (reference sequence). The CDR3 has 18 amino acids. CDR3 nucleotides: TGTGCCACCAGCAGCTTTCCCGATAATCAGCGGGTAAAAAACATTCAGTACTTC. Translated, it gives CATSSFPDNQRVKNIQYF.

CDR3 DNA sequence: TGTGCCAGCAGCGACGCCCGGACAGCTCCTCCCTACGAGCAGTACTTC. Translating it yields CASSDARTAPPYEQYF. This rearrangement joins TRBV21-1 to TRBJ2-7; TRBD1, the D gene given by the table, was not confirmed from the DNA. TRBV21-1 is assigned pseudogene status. The CDR3 runs to 16 residues.

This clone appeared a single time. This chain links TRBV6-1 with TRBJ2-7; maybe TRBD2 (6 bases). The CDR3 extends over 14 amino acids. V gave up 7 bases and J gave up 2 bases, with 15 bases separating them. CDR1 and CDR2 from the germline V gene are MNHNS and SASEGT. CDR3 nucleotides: TGTGCCAGCACCCCCGGGGCGGGAACCTACGAGCAGTACTTC. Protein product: CASTPGAGTYEQYF.

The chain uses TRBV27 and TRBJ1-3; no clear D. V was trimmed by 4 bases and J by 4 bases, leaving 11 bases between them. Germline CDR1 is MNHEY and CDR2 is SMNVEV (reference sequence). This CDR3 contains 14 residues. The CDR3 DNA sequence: TGTGCCAGCAGTTCCCTGGGATTCGGAAACACCATATATTTT. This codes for CASSSLGFGNTIYF.

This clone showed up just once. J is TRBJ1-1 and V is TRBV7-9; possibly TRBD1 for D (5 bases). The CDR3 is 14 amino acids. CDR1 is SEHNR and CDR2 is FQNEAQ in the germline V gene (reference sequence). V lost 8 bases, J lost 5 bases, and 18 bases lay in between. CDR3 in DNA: TGTGCCAGCCGCCCCCCCAGGGTTTGGACTGAAGCTTTCTTT. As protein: CASRPPRVWTEAFF.

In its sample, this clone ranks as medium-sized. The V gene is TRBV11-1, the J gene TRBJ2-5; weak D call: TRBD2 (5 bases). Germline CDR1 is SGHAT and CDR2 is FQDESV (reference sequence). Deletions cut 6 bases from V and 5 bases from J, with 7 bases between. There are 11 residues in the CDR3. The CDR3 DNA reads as TGTGCCAGCAGTTCGGGGGAGACCCAGTACTTC. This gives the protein CASSSGETQYF.

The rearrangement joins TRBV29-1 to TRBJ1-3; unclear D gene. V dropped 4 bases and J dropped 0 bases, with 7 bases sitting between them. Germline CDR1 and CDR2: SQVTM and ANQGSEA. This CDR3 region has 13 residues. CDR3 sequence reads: CSVVSGSGNTIYF. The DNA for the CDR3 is TGCAGCGTTGTGTCCGGCTCTGGAAACACCATATATTTT.

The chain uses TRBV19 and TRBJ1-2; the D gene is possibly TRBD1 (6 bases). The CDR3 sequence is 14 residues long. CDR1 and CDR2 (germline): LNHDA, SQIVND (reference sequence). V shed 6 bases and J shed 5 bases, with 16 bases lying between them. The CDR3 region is CASRPRDTSYGYTF. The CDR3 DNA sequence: TGTGCCAGTAGACCCCGGGACACATCTTATGGCTACACCTTC.

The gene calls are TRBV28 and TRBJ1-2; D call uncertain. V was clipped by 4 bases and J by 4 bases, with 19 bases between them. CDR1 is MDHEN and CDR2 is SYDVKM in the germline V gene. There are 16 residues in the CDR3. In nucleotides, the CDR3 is TGTGCCAGCAGTTGGCCCTTAAGTCTTATGTTCTATGGCTACACCTTC. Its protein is CASSWPLSLMFYGYTF.

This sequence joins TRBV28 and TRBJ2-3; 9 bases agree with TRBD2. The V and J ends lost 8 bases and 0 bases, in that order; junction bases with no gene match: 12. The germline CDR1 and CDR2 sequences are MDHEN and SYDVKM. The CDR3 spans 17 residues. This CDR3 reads CASWVAGDKASTDTQYF. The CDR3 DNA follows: TGTGCCAGCTGGGTAGCGGGAGATAAGGCAAGCACAGATACGCAGTATTTT. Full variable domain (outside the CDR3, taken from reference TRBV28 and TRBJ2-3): DVKVTQSSRYLVKRTGEKVFLECVQDMDHENMFWYRQDPGLGLRLIYFSYDVKMKEKGDIPEGYSVSREKKERFSLILESASTNQTSMYLCASWVAGDKASTDTQYFGPGTRLTVL.

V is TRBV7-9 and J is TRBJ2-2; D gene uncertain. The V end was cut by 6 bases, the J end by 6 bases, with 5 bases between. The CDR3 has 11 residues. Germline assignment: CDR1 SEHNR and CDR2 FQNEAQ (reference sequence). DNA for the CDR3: TGTGCCAGCAGGAAGTCCGGGGAGCTGTTTTTT. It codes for CASRKSGELFF. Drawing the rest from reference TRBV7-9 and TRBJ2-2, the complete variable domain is DTGVSQNPRHKITKRGQNVTFRCDPISEHNRLYWYRQTLGQGPEFLTYFQNEAQLEKSRLLSDRFSAERPKGSFSTLEIQRTEQGDSAMYLCASRKSGELFFGEGSRLTVL.

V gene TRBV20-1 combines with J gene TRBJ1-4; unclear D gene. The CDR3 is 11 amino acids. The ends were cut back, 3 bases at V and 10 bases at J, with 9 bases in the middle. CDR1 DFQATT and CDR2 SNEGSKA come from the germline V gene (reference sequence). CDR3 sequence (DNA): TGCAGTGCTAGTCACCGATTAAAACTGTTTTTT. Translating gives CSASHRLKLFF.

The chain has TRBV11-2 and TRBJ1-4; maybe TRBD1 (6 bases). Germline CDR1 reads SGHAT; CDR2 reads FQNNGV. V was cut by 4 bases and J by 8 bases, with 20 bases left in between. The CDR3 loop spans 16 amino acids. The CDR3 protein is CASSSRGGTTWEKLFF. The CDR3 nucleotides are TGTGCCAGCAGCTCTAGAGGGGGGACAACGTGGGAAAAACTGTTTTTT.

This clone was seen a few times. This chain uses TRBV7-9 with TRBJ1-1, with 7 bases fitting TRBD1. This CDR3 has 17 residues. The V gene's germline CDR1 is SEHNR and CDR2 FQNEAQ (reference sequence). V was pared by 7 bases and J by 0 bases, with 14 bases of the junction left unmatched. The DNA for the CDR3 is TGTGCCAGCACCCACCTCCGGGACAGCTACATGAACACTGAAGCTTTCTTT. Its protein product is CASTHLRDSYMNTEAFF.

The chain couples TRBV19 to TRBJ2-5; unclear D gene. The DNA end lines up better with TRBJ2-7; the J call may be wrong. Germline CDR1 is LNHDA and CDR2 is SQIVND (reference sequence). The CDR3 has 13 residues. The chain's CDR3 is CASSLAFIYEQYF. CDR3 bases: TGTGCCAGTAGTTTGGCCTTTATCTACGAGCAGTACTTC.

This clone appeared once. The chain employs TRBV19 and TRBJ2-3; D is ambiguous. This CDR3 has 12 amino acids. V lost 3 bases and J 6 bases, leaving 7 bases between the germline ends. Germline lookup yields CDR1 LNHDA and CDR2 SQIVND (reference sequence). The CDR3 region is CASSISRDTQYF. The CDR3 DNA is TGTGCCAGTAGTATCAGTCGGGATACGCAGTATTTT.